The 27 T cell receptor beta chains below come from one sample, sequenced in a study of CD8 T cells in ankylosing spondylitis. Antigens of these TCRs are unknown. TCRdb independently ran MiXCR on the 5' RACE reads; one entry per CDR3 protein. The data show hundreds of thousands of distinct CDR3 sequences, 25% to 30% seen once. Overall study findings and caveats: What appeared characteristic of ankylosing spondylitis blood was a TCR beta motif of eight highly homologous variants.

The sequenced material came from blood, either unsorted or a sorted T cell fraction (not recorded which). These TCRs come from a male donor with ankylosing spondylitis.

V is TRBV6-1 and J is TRBJ2-3, with a weak D call TRBD1 (5 bases). The CDR3 totals 16 residues. Germline V gene lookup returns CDR1 MNHNS and CDR2 SASEGT. Trimming removed 1 base at V and 0 bases at J, with 11 bases between. The CDR3 sequence is CASSEVGDRSTDTQYF. The CDR3 DNA follows: TGTGCCAGCAGTGAAGTTGGAGACAGAAGCACAGATACGCAGTATTTT.

Of note for this clonotype: A read error is possible here, since a much larger clone lies one base away. The CDR3 is CASRAYTEAFF. The CDR3 DNA reads as TGTGCCAGCAGGGCTTACACTGAAGCTTTCTTT. The chain combines TRBV6-6 with TRBJ1-1; D remains ambiguous. There are 11 residues in the CDR3. V was clipped by 6 bases and J by 3 bases, with 5 bases between them. Germline V gene data show CDR1 as MNHNY and CDR2 as SVGAGI (reference sequence).

This clonotype was observed a few times. CDR3 DNA sequence: TGCGCCAGCAGCTTGGCTGTTTTCCCAGATACGCAGTATTTT. It codes for CASSLAVFPDTQYF. This rearrangement joins TRBV5-1 to TRBJ2-3; D is ambiguous. The CDR3 runs to 14 residues. V shed 0 bases and J shed 4 bases, with 9 bases lying between them. CDR1 and CDR2 from the germline V gene are SGHRS and YFSETQ.

The gene calls are TRBV25-1 and TRBJ1-1, with 10 positions matching TRBD1. The CDR3 is 16 amino acids. Per the germline V gene, CDR1 is MGHDK and CDR2 is SYGVNS. The trim removed 5 bases at V and 5 bases at J, leaving 11 bases unmatched. The CDR3 sequence: CASSPTDRGRWTEAFF. CDR3 nucleotide sequence: TGTGCCAGCAGTCCTACTGACAGGGGGCGATGGACTGAAGCTTTCTTT.

The chain links TRBV3-1 to TRBJ1-3; no definite D call. Trimming shortened V by 2 bases and J by 1 base, and 9 bases separated the two germline ends. This CDR3 is 15 amino acids long. Germline V gives CDR1 LGHDT, CDR2 YNNKEL (reference sequence). CDR3 protein: CASSQREASGNTIYF. CDR3 nucleotides: TGTGCCAGCAGCCAAAGGGAGGCATCTGGAAACACCATATATTTT.

This clonotype was counted only a few times. CDR3 nucleotides: TGCGCCAGCAGCTTGTCGGCTAGCGGGGCCTACGAGCAGTACTTC. It is translated as CASSLSASGAYEQYF. The genes are TRBV5-1 and TRBJ2-7, with 9 nucleotides matching TRBD2. The CDR3 covers 15 residues. The trim removed 1 base at V and 2 bases at J, leaving 4 bases unmatched. The germline V gene encodes CDR1 SGHRS and CDR2 YFSETQ.

This clonotype was detected a few times. This rearrangement joins TRBV20-1 to TRBJ2-6; D is unclear. This CDR3 is built from 12 residues. V dropped 1 base and J dropped 2 bases, with 0 bases sitting between them. The V gene's germline CDR1 is DFQATT and CDR2 SNEGSKA (reference sequence). The CDR3: CSARAGANVLTF. DNA for the CDR3: TGCAGTGCTAGAGCTGGGGCCAACGTCCTGACTTTC.

There are a few counts of this clonotype. CDR3 DNA: TGTGCCAGCTCACCTGTTGCGGATTCCTACAATGAGCAGTTCTTC. Protein sequence: CASSPVADSYNEQFF. The chain carries TRBV18 and TRBJ2-1; D not resolved. Germline V gives CDR1 KGHSH, CDR2 LQKENI. Trimming took off 3 bases at V and 1 base at J, with 10 bases between the two ends. This CDR3 region has 15 residues.

This clonotype was observed a few times. The CDR3 DNA is TGTGCCAGCAGCTTATGGGGGACTAGCGGGAACTACAATGAGCAGTTCTTC. Translated, it gives CASSLWGTSGNYNEQFF. The rearrangement uses TRBV7-8 and TRBJ2-1, with 13 bases lining up with TRBD2. J lost 3 bases, V lost 2 bases, and 4 bases had no gene match. The CDR3 sequence is 17 residues long. Germline lookup yields CDR1 SGHVS and CDR2 FQNEAQ.

This clonotype turned up a few times. V usage is TRBV7-9 and J usage is TRBJ2-4; 11 positions match TRBD2. Trimming at V came to 2 bases and at J to 7 bases, leaving 4 bases not matched to a gene. Germline CDR1 reads SEHNR; CDR2 reads FQNEAQ (reference sequence). The CDR3 contains 15 residues. This CDR3 is CASSLTSGRGNIQYF. CDR3 DNA: TGTGCCAGCAGCTTAACTAGCGGGAGAGGGAACATTCAGTACTTC.

This sequence joins TRBV18 and TRBJ2-7, with D uncertain. Per the germline V gene, CDR1 is KGHSH and CDR2 is LQKENI. The V and J ends lost 1 base and 3 bases respectively, with 10 bases between them. The CDR3 covers 14 residues. The CDR3 sequence is CASSPRSESYEQYF. The CDR3 DNA reads as TGTGCCAGCTCACCACGCTCAGAGAGCTACGAGCAGTACTTC.

In its sample, this clonotype was seen a few times. The chain employs TRBV12-3 or TRBV12-4 and TRBJ2-5, with a tentative D call TRBD2 (5 bases). The length of the CDR3 is 17 residues. The ends were cut back, 2 bases at V and 4 bases at J, with 20 bases in the middle. CDR3 protein: CASSLYGGVLPGETQYF. CDR3 nucleotide sequence: TGTGCCAGCAGTTTATACGGAGGAGTGTTGCCGGGAGAGACCCAGTACTTC.

The genes are TRBV20-1 and TRBJ2-1; D uncertain. CDR1 and CDR2 from the germline V gene are DFQATT and SNEGSKA (reference sequence). The CDR3 runs to 13 residues. Between the trimmed V and J ends, which lost 3 bases and 4 bases, there was a span of 10 bases. Here the CDR3 reads CSASWRTYNEQFF. CDR3 nucleotides: TGCAGTGCTAGTTGGAGAACTTACAATGAGCAGTTCTTC.

The chain is built from TRBV18 and TRBJ2-7; TRBD2 agrees at 7 bases. V trimming: 3 bases; J trimming: 4 bases; junction bases outside the gene matches: 6. CDR1 is KGHSH, CDR2 LQKENI, per germline. The CDR3 totals 14 residues. CDR3 residues: CASSPSGKAYEQYV. The DNA for the CDR3 is TGTGCCAGCTCACCCAGCGGGAAGGCTTACGAGCAGTACGTC.

This chain uses TRBV25-1 with TRBJ2-1, with a weak D call TRBD1 (6 bases). CDR1 and CDR2 from the germline V gene are MGHDK and SYGVNS. There are 13 residues in the CDR3. V was pared by 4 bases and J by 6 bases, with 10 bases between. Here the CDR3 reads CASSGQVFNEQFF. In nucleotides, the CDR3 is TGTGCCAGCAGTGGACAGGTTTTCAATGAGCAGTTCTTC.

V and J are TRBV10-2 and TRBJ2-2, with TRBD2 identical over 13 bases. From germline, CDR1 is WSHSY and CDR2 SAAADI. The CDR3 runs to 14 residues. J lost 7 bases, V lost 7 bases, and 3 bases had no gene match. CDR3 amino acids: CASKTSGRFGELFF. In DNA form, the CDR3 reads TGCGCCAGCAAGACTAGCGGGAGGTTCGGGGAGCTGTTTTTT.

As DNA, the CDR3 is TGCAGTGCTAGAGATCTGGGACTAGCGGGATACAATGAGCAGTTCTTC. This sequence encodes CSARDLGLAGYNEQFF. The rearrangement joins TRBV20-1 to TRBJ2-1, with TRBD2 matching over 13 bases. Germline lookup yields CDR1 DFQATT and CDR2 SNEGSKA (reference sequence). V lost 0 bases to trimming and J lost 4 bases; unmatched junction nucleotides: 3. This CDR3 is 16 amino acids long.

This clonotype occurred a few times. V usage is TRBV7-2 and J usage is TRBJ2-3; 8 nucleotides line up with TRBD1. J gave up 5 bases and V 4 bases, and 5 bases lay outside the gene matches. From germline, CDR1 is SGHTA and CDR2 FQGNSA. The CDR3 has 14 residues. CDR3 protein: CASSSRQGRDTQYF. As DNA, the CDR3 is TGTGCCAGCAGCTCGAGACAGGGGAGAGATACGCAGTATTTT.

The CDR3 sequence is CASSLSGGRDNEQFF. CDR3 in DNA: TGTGCCAGCAGTTTAAGTGGCGGGAGGGACAATGAGCAGTTCTTC. The V and J genes are TRBV12-3 or TRBV12-4 and TRBJ2-1; TRBD2 agrees at 9 bases. This CDR3 is 15 amino acids long. V lost 2 bases to trimming and J lost 5 bases; unmatched junction nucleotides: 4.

This clonotype came up a few times. The chain links TRBV24-1 to TRBJ2-1; D remains ambiguous. The length of the CDR3 is 15 residues. V lost 2 bases, J lost 0 bases, and 7 bases lay in between. CDR1 and CDR2 from the germline V gene are KGHDR and SFDVKD. The CDR3 spells CATSDYSSSYNEQFF. In DNA, the CDR3 is TGTGCCACCAGTGATTACTCTAGCTCCTACAATGAGCAGTTCTTC.

This clonotype was seen a handful of times. The chain couples TRBV11-1 to TRBJ2-1, with TRBD2 matching 13 bases. Losses at the gene ends were 2 bases for V and 9 bases for J; bases not matched to a gene: 22. The CDR3 has 21 residues. CDR1 and CDR2 (germline): SGHAT, FQDESV (reference sequence). CDR3 DNA sequence: TGTGCCAGCAGCTTAATCCCTGTCCCCGGACTAGCGGGAGAATCGGGGGGTGAGCAGTTCTTC. The encoded protein is CASSLIPVPGLAGESGGEQFF. The complete variable domain, with remaining parts taken from reference TRBV11-1 and TRBJ2-1, reads EAEVAQSPRYKITEKSQAVAFWCDPISGHATLYWYRQILGQGPELLVQFQDESVVDDSQLPKDRFSAERLKGVDSTLKIQPAELGDSAMYLCASSLIPVPGLAGESGGEQFFGPGTRLTVL.

This chain uses TRBV19 with TRBJ1-1; perhaps TRBD1 as D (5 bases). V lost 2 bases and J lost 3, with 10 bases in between. The CDR3 consists of 14 residues. Germline V gene sequence: CDR1 LNHDA, CDR2 SQIVND (reference sequence). Here the CDR3 reads CASSIPGFYTEAFF. In nucleotides, the CDR3 is TGTGCCAGTAGTATACCAGGGTTCTACACTGAAGCTTTCTTT.

A few counts support this clonotype. The J gene is TRBJ2-1, the V gene TRBV30; a weak D match, TRBD2 (6 bases). Per the germline V gene, CDR1 is GTSNPN and CDR2 is SVGIG (reference sequence). V gave up 6 bases and J gave up 7 bases, with 13 bases separating them. The CDR3 is 12 residues long. The CDR3, as DNA: TGTGCCTGCCGTCTAGGGAGGAATGAGCAGTTCTTC. This encodes CACRLGRNEQFF.

This clonotype was seen a few times. J is TRBJ2-1 and V is TRBV14; 7 bases line up with TRBD1. The CDR3 runs 13 residues. Unmatched junction bases numbered 10, after V lost 2 bases and J lost 15 bases. Per germline, CDR1 SGHDN and CDR2 FVKESK. The CDR3 DNA is TGTGCCAGCAGCCAACTCCGACAGGGAGCGATGTTCTTC. It specifies CASSQLRQGAMFF. Full variable domain (outside the CDR3, taken from reference TRBV14 and TRBJ2-1): EAGVTQFPSHSVIEKGQTVTLRCDPISGHDNLYWYRRVMGKEIKFLLHFVKESKQDESGMPNNRFLAERTGGTYSTLKVQPAELEDSGVYFCASSQLRQGAMFFGPGTRLTVL.

The chain carries TRBV20-1 and TRBJ1-6; TRBD1 matches at 9 bases. With 5 bases clipped from V and 9 bases from J, the junction kept 5 bases outside the gene matches. There are 13 residues in the CDR3. Germline assignment: CDR1 DFQATT and CDR2 SNEGSKA (reference sequence). In DNA, the CDR3 is TGCAGTGCTTGGAGGACAGGGGTTTCACCCCTCCACTTT. This codes for CSAWRTGVSPLHF.

This clonotype was detected a few times. CDR3 DNA: TGTGCCAGCAGCGGGTGGGGATCGGGGGTCACTGAAGCTTTCTTT. It specifies CASSGWGSGVTEAFF. V usage is TRBV7-9 and J usage is TRBJ1-1; TRBD1 is a possible D gene (5 bases). The V end lost 5 bases, the J end lost 4 bases, and 17 bases lay between the germline ends. This CDR3 comprises 15 residues. Germline V CDR1 and CDR2: SEHNR, FQNEAQ (reference sequence).

This chain joins TRBV20-1 and TRBJ2-1; 7 bases map to TRBD2. The CDR3 runs 15 residues. V gave up 6 bases and J gave up 4 bases; unmatched junction bases: 12. Germline lookup yields CDR1 DFQATT and CDR2 SNEGSKA (reference sequence). CDR3 bases: TGCAGTGCCCCGCGAGGCGGGGGAGCATACAATGAGCAGTTCTTC. Protein: CSAPRGGGAYNEQFF.